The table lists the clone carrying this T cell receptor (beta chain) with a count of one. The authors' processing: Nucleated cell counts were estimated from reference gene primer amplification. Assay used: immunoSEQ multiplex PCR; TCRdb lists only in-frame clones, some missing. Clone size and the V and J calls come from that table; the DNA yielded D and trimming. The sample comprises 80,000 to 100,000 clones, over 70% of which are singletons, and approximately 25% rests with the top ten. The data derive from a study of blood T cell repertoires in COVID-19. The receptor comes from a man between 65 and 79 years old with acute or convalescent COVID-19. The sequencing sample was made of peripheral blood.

The CDR3 reads CASSPTGNTGELFF. CDR3 sequence (DNA): TGTGCCAGCAGCCCGACAGGGAACACCGGGGAGCTGTTTTTT. The chain links TRBV9 to TRBJ2-2; D may be TRBD1 (6 bases). Germline V gene data show CDR1 as SGDLS and CDR2 as YYNGEE. Between the trimmed V and J ends, which lost 4 bases and 1 base, there was a span of 8 bases. CDR3 size: 14 residues.